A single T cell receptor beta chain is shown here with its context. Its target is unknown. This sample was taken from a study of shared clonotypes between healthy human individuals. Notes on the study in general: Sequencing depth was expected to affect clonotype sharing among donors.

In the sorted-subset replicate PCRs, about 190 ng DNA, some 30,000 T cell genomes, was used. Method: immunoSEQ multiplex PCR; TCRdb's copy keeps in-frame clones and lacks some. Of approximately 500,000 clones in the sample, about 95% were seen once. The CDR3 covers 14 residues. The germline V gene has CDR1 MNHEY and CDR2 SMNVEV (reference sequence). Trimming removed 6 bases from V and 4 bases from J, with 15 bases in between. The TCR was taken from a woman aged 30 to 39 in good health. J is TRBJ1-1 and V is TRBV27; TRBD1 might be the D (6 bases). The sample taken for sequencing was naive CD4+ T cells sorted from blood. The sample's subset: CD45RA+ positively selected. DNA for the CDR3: TGTGCCAGCAGGCCCGGACAGCCGGGCACTGAAGCTTTCTTT. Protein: CASRPGQPGTEAFF.